This TCR beta chain was obtained from a study of beta chain features in type 1 diabetes. CDR1 and CDR2 (germline): MDHEN, SYDVKM. Trimming left V 2 bases short and J 3 bases short, with 13 bases between. The CDR3 sequence is 15 residues long. cDNA synthesis used the whole RNA isolate, giving expressed TCRB sequences. Libraries were prepared by immunoSEQ multiplex PCR; TCRdb keeps only in-frame clonotypes and omits some of them. The data contain 100,000 to 150,000 clones, around a sixth of them singletons. CD45RO/CCR7/CD25/CD127/CD95/CD27 sorting isolated CD4+ naive, central memory, regulatory and stem cell-like memory cells. About this clone: The antigen remains unidentified.

General study results and limits: Over-representation of high TCR-expressing cells was a possible consequence of cDNA sequencing. Any role of HLA type in TCRB rearrangement remained unresolved here. Patients with Type 1 diabetes showed moderately but significantly shorter TCRB CDR3s in all four CD4+ subsets. VDJ junctions from type 1 diabetes patients carried fewer insertions and larger deletions.

Sequenced material: central memory CD4+ T cells from blood. This chain links TRBV28 with TRBJ1-2; no clear D. The TCR originated in a man aged 18 to 29 with type 1 diabetes. In DNA, the CDR3 is TGTGCCAGCAGTTTACGCAACCGGGAGGACTATGGCTACACCTTC. Residues: CASSLRNREDYGYTF.